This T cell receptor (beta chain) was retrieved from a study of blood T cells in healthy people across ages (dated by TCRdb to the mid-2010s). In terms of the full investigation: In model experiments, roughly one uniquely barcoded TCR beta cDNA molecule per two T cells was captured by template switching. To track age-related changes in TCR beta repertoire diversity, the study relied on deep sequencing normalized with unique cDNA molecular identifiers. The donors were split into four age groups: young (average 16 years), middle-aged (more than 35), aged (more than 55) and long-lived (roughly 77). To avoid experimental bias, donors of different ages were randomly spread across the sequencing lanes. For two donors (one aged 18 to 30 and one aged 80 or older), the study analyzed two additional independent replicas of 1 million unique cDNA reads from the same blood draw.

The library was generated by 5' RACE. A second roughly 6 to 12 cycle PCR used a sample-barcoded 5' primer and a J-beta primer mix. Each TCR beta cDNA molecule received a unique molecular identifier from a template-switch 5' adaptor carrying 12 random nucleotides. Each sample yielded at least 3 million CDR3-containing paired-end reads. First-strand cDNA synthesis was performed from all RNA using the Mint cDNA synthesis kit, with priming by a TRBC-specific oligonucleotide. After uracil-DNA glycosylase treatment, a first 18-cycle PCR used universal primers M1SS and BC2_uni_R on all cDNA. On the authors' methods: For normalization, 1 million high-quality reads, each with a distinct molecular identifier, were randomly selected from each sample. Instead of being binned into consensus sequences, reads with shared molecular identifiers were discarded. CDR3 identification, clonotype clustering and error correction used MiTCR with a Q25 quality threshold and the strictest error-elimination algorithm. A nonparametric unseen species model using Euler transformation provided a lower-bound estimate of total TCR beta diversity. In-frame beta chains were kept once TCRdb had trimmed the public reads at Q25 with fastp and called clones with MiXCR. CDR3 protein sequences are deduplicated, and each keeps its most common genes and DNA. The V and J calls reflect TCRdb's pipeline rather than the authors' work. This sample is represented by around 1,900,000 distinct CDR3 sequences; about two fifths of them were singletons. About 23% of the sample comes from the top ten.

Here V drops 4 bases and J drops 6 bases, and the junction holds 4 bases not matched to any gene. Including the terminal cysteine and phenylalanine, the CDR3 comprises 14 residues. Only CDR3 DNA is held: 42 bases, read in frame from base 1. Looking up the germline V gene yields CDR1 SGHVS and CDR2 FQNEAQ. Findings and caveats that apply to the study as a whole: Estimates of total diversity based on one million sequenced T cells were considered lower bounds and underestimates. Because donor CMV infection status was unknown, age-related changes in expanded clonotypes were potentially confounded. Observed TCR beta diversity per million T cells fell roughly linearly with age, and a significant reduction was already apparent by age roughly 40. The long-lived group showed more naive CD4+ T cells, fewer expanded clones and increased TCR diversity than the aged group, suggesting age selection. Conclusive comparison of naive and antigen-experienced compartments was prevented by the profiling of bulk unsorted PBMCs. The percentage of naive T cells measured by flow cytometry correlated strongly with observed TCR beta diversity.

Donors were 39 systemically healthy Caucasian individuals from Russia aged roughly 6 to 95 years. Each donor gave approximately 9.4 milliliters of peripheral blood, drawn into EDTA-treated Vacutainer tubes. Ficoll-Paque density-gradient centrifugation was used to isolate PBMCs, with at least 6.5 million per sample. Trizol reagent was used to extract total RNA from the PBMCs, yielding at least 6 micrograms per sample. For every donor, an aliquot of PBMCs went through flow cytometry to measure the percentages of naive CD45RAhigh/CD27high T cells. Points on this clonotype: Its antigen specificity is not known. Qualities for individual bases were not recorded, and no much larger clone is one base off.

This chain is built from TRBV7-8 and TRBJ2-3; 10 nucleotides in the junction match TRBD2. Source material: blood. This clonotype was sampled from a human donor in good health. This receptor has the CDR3 CASSWNSGGDTQYF. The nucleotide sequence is TGTGCCAGCAGCTGGAATAGCGGGGGGGATACGCAGTATTTT.